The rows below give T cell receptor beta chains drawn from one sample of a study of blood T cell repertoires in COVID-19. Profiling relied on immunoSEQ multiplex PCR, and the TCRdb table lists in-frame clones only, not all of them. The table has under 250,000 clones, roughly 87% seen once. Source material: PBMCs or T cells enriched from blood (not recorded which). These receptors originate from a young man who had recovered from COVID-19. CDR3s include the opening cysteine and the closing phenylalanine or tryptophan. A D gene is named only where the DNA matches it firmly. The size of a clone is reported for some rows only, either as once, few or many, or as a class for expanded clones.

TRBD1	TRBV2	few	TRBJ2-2	TGTGCCAGCAGTGGTAGGACAGGGGTCACCGGGGAGCTGTTTTTT	CASSGRTGVTGELFF
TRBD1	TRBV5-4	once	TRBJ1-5	TGTGCCAGCAGCTTGGGAGGGGGCGGTCAGCCCCAGCATTTT	CASSLGGGGQPQHF
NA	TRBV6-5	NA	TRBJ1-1	TGTGCCAGCAGTTTCGGTCAGGTAGGCACTGAAGCTTTCTTT	CASSFGQVGTEAFF
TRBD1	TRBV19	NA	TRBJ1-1	TGTGCCAGTAGTAGATTACAGGGGCTTGGGGCTTTCTTT	CASSRLQGLGAFF
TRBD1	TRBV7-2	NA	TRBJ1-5	TGTGCCAGCAGCCCACAGGGGGGGAGCAATCAGCCCCAGCATTTT	CASSPQGGSNQPQHF
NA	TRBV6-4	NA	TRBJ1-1	TGTGCCAGCAGTGACTCGGACAGGAACACTGAAGCTTTCTTT	CASSDSDRNTEAFF
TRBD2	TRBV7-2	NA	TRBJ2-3	TGTGCCAGCAGCTTACCTACTAGCGGGGTGGATACGCAGTATTTT	CASSLPTSGVDTQYF
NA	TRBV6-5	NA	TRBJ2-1	TGTGCCAGCAGCTCACACGGGGGTAATAACAATGAGCAGTTCTTC	CASSSHGGNNNEQFF
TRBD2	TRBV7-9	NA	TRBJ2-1	TGTGCCAGCAGCTTTATGGGACTACTCTACAATGAGCAGTTCTTC	CASSFMGLLYNEQFF
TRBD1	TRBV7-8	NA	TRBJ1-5	TGTGCCAGCAGCTTATTAGGACAGGGGAATCAGCCCCAGCATTTT	CASSLLGQGNQPQHF
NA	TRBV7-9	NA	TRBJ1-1	TGTGCCAGCAGCTTACGCGAGGGCGGGGGCACTGAAGCTTTCTTT	CASSLREGGGTEAFF
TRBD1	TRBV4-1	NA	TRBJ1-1	TGCGCCAGCAGTCTCAATGACAGGGCTGAAGCTTTCTTT	CASSLNDRAEAFF
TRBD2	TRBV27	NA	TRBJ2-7	TGTGCCAGCAGTTCTTCCACTAGCGGGAGGATCTCCTACGAGCAGTACTTC	CASSSSTSGRISYEQYF
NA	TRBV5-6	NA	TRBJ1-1	TGTGCCAGCAGCTTGGTTAGTGTTCCAAGGGGGAAAGCTTTCTTT	CASSLVSVPRGKAFF
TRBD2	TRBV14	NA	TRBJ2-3	TGTGCCAGCAGCCAATCGGGACTAGTTTATAGAGGGAACACAGATACGCAGTATTTT	CASSQSGLVYRGNTDTQYF
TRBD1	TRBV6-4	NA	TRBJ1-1	TGTGCCAGCATGCAGGGGGCAGAGAGCACTGAAGCTTTCTTT	CASMQGAESTEAFF
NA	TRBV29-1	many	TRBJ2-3	TGCAGCGTTGAAGATTTTGGGGGCGATACGCAGTATTTT	CSVEDFGGDTQYF
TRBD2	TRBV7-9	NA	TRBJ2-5	TGTGCCAGCAGCAAACTAGCGGGGGCGCCCGGGACCCAGTACTTC	CASSKLAGAPGTQYF
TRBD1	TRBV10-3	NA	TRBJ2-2	TGTGCCATCGCGAAGGACAGGGGTGGTGCCACCGGGGAGCTGTTTTTT	CAIAKDRGGATGELFF
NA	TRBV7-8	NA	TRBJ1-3	TGTGCCAGCAGCTCACAGGTTTACGTCGGAAACACCATATATTTT	CASSSQVYVGNTIYF
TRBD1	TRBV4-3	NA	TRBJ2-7	TGCGCCAGCAGCCAAGGACAGGGGTCTTTATACGAGCAGTACTTC	CASSQGQGSLYEQYF
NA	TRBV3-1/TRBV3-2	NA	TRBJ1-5	TGTGCCAGCAGCCAGGGTCGGGGGCAGCCCCAGCATTTT	CASSQGRGQPQHF
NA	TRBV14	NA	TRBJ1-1	TGTGCCAGCAGCCAGGGCAAAAACACTGAAGCTTTCTTT	CASSQGKNTEAFF
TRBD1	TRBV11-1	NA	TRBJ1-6	TGTGCCAGCAGCTTAAGGGAGACAGGGCGTTCACCCCTCCACTTT	CASSLRETGRSPLHF
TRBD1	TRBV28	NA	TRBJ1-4	TGTGCCAGCAGTTCCGGGACAGGGAATGAAAAACTGTTTTTT	CASSSGTGNEKLFF
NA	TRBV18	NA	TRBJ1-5	TGTGCCAGCTCACCAAGGTCCCAGGCAGGTTATAGCAATCAGCCCCAGCATTTT	CASSPRSQAGYSNQPQHF
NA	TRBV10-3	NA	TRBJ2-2	TGTGCCATCAGTGAGTCGACACAGGGGAACACCGGGGAGCTGTTTTTT	CAISESTQGNTGELFF
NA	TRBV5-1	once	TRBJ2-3	TGCGCCAGCAGCTTGGATGGGGGGAACTCGGATACGCAGTATTTT	CASSLDGGNSDTQYF
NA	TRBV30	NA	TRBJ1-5	TGTGCCTGGAGTGTAAGGGGTGCGAGCAATCAGCCCCAGCATTTT	CAWSVRGASNQPQHF
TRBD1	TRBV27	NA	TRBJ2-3	TGTGCCAGCAGTTTCCAGGGGGCGGCAGATACGCAGTATTTT	CASSFQGAADTQYF
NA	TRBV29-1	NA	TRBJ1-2	TGCAGCGTTGAAGATCTTGGGGGCGCGAGGGGCTACACCTTC	CSVEDLGGARGYTF
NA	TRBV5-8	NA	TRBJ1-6	TGTGCCAGCAGGTCAGGGTCACCCCTCCACTTT	CASRSGSPLHF
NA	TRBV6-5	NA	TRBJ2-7	TGTGCCAGCAGATCACAGGCGGTAGGCGAGCAGTACTTC	CASRSQAVGEQYF
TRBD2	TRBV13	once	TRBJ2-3	TGTGCCAGCAGCCTGGGACTAGCCACAGATACGCAGTATTTT	CASSLGLATDTQYF
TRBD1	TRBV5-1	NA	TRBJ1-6	TGCGCCAGCAGCTTGGGTGCAGGGGGATATAATTCACCCCTCCACTTT	CASSLGAGGYNSPLHF
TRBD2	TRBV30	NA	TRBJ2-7	TGTGCCTGGAGTGGGGGTTTCGCTAGCGGAGACTCCTACGAGCAGTACTTC	CAWSGGFASGDSYEQYF
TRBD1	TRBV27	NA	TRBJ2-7	TGTGCCAGCAGTCTCCGGGACAGGGGATACGAGCAGTACTTC	CASSLRDRGYEQYF
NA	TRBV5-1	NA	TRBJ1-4	TGCGCCAGCAGCTTGGATTTGGGAGGACAAAAACTGTTTTTT	CASSLDLGGQKLFF
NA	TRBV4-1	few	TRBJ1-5	TGCGCCAGCAGCCAAGATAGTGCGGGGGGCGGTCAGCCCCAGCATTTT	CASSQDSAGGGQPQHF
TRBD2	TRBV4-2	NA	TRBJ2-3	TGTGCCAGCAGCCAAGAAGGGAGGGTAGCGGGGGGCCCAGATACGCAGTATTTT	CASSQEGRVAGGPDTQYF
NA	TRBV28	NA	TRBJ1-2	TGTGCCAGCAGCGGGAACTATGGCTACACCTTC	CASSGNYGYTF
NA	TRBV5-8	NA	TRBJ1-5	TGTGCCAGCCTCCCGAGGTGGAGCCCCAATCAGCCCCAGCATTTT	CASLPRWSPNQPQHF
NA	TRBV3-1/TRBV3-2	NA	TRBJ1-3	TGTGCCAGCAGCCTCAGGGGCCCAAGCGGAAACACCATATATTTT	CASSLRGPSGNTIYF